The entry below describes one T cell receptor (beta chain). What it binds is not known. In the same sample, other DNA sequences code for this CDR3. The sample originates from a study of OX40 agonist ivuxolimab in advanced cancers. Study-wide background: The patients' treatment was ivuxolimab, an agonistic anti-OX40 (CD134) antibody.

Study outcomes and limitations: Compared with CD4+, CD8+ T cells on average had more expanded clones. Some of the lowest clonal expansion was seen in partial responders at 0.1-3.0 mg/kg.

Deletions cut 3 bases from V and 7 bases from J, with 13 bases between. Germline V gene lookup returns CDR1 MNHEY and CDR2 SMNVEV (reference sequence). The length of the CDR3 is 14 residues. Data came from immunoSEQ multiplex PCR; TCRdb stores just in-frame clones and leaves some out. The sample lists roughly 100,000 clones, roughly 88% occurring once. The sequence was collected from an adult with an advanced solid tumor such as melanoma, head and neck, liver or kidney cancer. The sequencing here drew on CD4+ or CD8+ T cells sorted from blood, taken in a trial of the OX40 agonist ivuxolimab. The chain has TRBV27 and TRBJ1-5, with D hard to call. In nucleotides, the CDR3 is TGTGCCAGCAGTTTGTCCCGAGGTGACCAGCCCCAGCATTTT. Protein product: CASSLSRGDQPQHF.